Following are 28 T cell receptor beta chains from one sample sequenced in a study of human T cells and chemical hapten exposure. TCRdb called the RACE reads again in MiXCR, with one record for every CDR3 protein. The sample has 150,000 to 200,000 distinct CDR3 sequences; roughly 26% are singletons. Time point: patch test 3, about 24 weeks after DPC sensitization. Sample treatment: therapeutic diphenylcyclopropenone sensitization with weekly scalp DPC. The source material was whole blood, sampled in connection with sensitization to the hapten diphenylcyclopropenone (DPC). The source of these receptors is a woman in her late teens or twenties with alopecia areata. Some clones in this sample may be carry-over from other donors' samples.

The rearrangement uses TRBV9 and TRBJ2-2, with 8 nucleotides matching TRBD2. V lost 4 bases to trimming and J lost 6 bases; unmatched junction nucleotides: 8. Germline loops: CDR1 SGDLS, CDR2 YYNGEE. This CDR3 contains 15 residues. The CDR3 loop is CASSPHPGGAGELFF. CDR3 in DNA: TGTGCCAGCAGCCCCCACCCGGGAGGGGCCGGGGAGCTGTTTTTT. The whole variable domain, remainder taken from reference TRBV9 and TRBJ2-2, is DSGVTQTPKHLITATGQRVTLRCSPRSGDLSVYWYQQSLDQGLQFLIQYYNGEERAKGNILERFSAQQFPDLHSELNLSSLELGDSALYFCASSPHPGGAGELFFGEGSRLTVL.

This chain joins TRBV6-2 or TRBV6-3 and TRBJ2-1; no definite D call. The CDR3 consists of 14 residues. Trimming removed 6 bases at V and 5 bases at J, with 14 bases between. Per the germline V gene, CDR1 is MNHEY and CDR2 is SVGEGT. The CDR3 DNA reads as TGTGCCAGCAGCCCCCCGACGGCCGACAATGAGCAGTTCTTC. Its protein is CASSPPTADNEQFF.

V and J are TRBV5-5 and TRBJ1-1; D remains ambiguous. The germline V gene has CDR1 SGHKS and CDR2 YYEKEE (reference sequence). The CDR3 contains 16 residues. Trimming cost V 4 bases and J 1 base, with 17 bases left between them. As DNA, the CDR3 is TGTGCCAGCAGCCCCGGAGGGCAGTTGAGGAACACTGAAGCTTTCTTT. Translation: CASSPGGQLRNTEAFF. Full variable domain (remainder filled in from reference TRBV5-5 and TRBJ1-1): DAGVTQSPTHLIKTRGQQVTLRCSPISGHKSVSWYQQVLGQGPQFIFQYYEKEERGRGNFPDRFSARQFPNYSSELNVNALLLGDSALYLCASSPGGQLRNTEAFFGQGTRLTVV.

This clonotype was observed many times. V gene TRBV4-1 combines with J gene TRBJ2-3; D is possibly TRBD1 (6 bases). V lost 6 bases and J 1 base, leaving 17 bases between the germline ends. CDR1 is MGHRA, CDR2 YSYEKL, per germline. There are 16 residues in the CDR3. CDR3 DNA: TGCGCCAGCAGTCTACGTGCTAGACAGGGCACAGATACGCAGTATTTT. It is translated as CASSLRARQGTDTQYF.

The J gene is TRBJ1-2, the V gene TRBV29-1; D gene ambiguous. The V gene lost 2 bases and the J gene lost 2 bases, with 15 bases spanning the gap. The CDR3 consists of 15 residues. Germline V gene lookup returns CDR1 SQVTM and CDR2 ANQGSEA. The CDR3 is CSVENPRPENYGYTF. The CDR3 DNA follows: TGCAGCGTTGAAAACCCCAGGCCGGAAAACTATGGCTACACCTTC.

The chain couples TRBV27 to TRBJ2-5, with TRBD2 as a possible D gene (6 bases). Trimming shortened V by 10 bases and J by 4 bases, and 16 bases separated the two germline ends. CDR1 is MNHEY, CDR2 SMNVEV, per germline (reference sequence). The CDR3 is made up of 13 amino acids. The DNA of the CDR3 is TGTGCCACCCCGGCCCCGGGGGTAGAGACCCAGTACTTC. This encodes CATPAPGVETQYF.

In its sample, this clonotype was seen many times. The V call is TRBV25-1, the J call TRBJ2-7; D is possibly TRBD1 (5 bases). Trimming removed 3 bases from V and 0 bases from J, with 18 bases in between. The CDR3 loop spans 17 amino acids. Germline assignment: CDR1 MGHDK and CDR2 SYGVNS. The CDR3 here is CASSEVGGAQDSYEQYF. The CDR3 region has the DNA TGTGCCAGCAGTGAGGTCGGTGGGGCGCAGGACTCCTACGAGCAGTACTTC.

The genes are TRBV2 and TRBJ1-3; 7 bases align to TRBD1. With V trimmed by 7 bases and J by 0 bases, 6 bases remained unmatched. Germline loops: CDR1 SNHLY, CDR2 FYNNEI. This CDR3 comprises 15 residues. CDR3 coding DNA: TGTGCCAGCATAAGGGACAGCCTCTCTGGAAACACCATATATTTT. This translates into CASIRDSLSGNTIYF.

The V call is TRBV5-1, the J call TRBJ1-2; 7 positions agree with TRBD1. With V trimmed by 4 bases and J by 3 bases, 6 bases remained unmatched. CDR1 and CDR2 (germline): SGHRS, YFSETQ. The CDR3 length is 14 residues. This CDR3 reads CASSTGGGDYGYTF. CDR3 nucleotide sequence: TGCGCCAGCAGCACGGGAGGGGGCGACTATGGCTACACCTTC.

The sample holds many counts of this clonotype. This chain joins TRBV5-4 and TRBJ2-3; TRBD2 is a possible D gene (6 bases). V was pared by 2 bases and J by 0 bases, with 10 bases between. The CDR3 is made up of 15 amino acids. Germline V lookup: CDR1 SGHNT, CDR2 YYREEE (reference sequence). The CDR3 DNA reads TGTGCCAGCAGCTTAGATGGAGGGAGCACAGATACGCAGTATTTT. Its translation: CASSLDGGSTDTQYF. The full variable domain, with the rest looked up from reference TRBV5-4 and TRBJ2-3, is ETGVTQSPTHLIKTRGQQVTLRCSSQSGHNTVSWYQQALGQGPQFIFQYYREEENGRGNFPPRFSGLQFPNYSSELNVNALELDDSALYLCASSLDGGSTDTQYFGPGTRLTVL.

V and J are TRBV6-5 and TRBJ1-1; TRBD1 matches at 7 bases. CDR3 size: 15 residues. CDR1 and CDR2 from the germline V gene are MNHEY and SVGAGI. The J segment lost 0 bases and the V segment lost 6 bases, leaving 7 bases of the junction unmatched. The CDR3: CASRLSGTVNTEAFF. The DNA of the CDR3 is TGTGCCAGCAGATTATCCGGGACAGTGAACACTGAAGCTTTCTTT.

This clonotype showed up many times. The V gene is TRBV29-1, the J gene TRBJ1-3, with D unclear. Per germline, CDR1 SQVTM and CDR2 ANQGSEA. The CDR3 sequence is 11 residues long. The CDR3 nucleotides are TGCTCTACATCGAGCGGAAACACCATATATTTT. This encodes CSTSSGNTIYF.

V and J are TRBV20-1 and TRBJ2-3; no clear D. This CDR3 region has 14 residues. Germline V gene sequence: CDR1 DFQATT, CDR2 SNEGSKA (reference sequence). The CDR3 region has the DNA TGCAGACCGTCACGTACCCTTAGCACAGATACGCAGTATTTT. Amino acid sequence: CRPSRTLSTDTQYF.

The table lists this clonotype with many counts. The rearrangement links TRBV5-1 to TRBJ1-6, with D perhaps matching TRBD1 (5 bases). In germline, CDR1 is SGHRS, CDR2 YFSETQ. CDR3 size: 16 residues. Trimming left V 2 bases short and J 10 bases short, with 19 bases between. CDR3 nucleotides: TGCGCCAGCAGCTTTCTTCAGGGCCGCGCGGGGTCACCCCTCCACTTT. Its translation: CASSFLQGRAGSPLHF. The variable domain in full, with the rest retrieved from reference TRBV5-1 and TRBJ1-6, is KAGVTQTPRYLIKTRGQQVTLSCSPISGHRSVSWYQQTPGQGLQFLFEYFSETQRNKGNFPGRFSGRQFSNSRSEMNVSTLELGDSALYLCASSFLQGRAGSPLHFGNGTRLTVT.

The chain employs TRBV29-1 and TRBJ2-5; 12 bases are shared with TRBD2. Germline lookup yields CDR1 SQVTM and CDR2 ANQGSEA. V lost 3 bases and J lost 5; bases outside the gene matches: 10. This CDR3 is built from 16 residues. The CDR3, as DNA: TGCAGCGTTGAGGGTTCTAGCGGGAGGGCCTGGGAGACCCAGTACTTC. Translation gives CSVEGSSGRAWETQYF.

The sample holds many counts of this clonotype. The CDR3 loop reads CASSLVFVDEQFF. The CDR3 nucleotides are TGCGCCAGCAGCTTGGTCTTCGTCGATGAGCAGTTCTTC. The chain carries TRBV5-1 and TRBJ2-1; D uncertain. V was clipped by 0 bases and J by 8 bases, with 9 bases between them. Germline CDR1 reads SGHRS; CDR2 reads YFSETQ. This CDR3 is built from 13 residues. Supplemented by reference TRBV5-1 and TRBJ2-1, the full variable domain reads KAGVTQTPRYLIKTRGQQVTLSCSPISGHRSVSWYQQTPGQGLQFLFEYFSETQRNKGNFPGRFSGRQFSNSRSEMNVSTLELGDSALYLCASSLVFVDEQFFGPGTRLTVL.

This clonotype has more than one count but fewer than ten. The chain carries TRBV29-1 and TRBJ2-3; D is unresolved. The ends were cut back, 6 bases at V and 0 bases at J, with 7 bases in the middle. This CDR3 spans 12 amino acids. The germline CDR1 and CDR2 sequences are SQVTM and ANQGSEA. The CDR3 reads CSVVPSTDTQYF. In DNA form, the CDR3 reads TGCAGCGTAGTTCCTAGCACAGATACGCAGTATTTT.

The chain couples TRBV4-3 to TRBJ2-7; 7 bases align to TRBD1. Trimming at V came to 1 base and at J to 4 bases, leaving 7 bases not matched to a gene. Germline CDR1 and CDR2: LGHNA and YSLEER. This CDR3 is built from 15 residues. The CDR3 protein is CASSQVHRGSYEQYF. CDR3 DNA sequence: TGCGCCAGCAGCCAAGTTCACAGGGGTAGTTACGAGCAGTACTTC.

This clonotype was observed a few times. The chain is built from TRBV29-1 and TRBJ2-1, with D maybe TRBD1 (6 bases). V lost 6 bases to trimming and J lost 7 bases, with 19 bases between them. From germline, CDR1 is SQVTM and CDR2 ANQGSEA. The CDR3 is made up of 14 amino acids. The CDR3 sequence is CSVQEGRGVNEQFF. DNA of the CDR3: TGCAGCGTCCAAGAGGGCAGGGGAGTTAATGAGCAGTTCTTC.

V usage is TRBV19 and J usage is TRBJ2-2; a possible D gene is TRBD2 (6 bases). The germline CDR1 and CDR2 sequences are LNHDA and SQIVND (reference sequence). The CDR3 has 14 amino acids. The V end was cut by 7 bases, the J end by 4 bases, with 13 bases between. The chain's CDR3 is CASKSKGLTGELFF. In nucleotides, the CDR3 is TGTGCCAGTAAGAGTAAGGGACTCACCGGGGAGCTGTTTTTT.

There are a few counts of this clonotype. The CDR3 protein is CASSSRQGYGYTF. CDR3 coding DNA: TGTGCCAGCAGTTCGAGACAGGGGTACGGCTACACCTTC. The chain joins TRBV6-2 or TRBV6-3 to TRBJ1-2, with 8 bases matching TRBD1. This CDR3 comprises 13 residues. Germline V gives CDR1 MNHEY, CDR2 SVGEGT. Unmatched junction bases numbered 6, after V lost 4 bases and J lost 8 bases.

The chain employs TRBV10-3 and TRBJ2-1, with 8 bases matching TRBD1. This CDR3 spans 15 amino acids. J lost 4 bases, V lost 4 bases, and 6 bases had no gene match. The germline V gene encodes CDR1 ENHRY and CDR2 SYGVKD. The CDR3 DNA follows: TGTGCCATCAGTGCGACCGGGACAGGATACAATGAGCAGTTCTTC. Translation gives CAISATGTGYNEQFF.

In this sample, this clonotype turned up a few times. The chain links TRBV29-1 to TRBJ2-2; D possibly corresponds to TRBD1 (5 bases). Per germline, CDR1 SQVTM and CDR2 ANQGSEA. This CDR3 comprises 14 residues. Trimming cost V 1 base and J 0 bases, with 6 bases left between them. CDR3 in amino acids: CSVEGTPNTGELFF. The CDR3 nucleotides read TGCAGCGTTGAAGGGACACCGAACACCGGGGAGCTGTTTTTT.

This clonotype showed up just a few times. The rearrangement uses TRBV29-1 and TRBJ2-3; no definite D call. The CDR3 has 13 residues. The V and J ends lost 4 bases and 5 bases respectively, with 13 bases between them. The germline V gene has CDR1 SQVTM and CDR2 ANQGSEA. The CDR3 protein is CSVGSSPGDTQYF. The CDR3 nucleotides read TGCAGCGTTGGATCCTCCCCAGGAGATACGCAGTATTTT.

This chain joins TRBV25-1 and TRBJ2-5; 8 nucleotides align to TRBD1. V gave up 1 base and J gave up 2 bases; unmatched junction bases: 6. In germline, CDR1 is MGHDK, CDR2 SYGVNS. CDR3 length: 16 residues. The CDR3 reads CASSEFSRGRQETQYF. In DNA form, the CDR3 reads TGTGCCAGCAGTGAATTCTCCAGGGGGCGACAAGAGACCCAGTACTTC.

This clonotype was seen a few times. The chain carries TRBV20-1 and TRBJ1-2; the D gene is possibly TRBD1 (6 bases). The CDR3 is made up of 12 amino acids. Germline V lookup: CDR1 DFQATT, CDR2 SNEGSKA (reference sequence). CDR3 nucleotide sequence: TGCAGACCTGGGGGGCTGAACTATGGCTACACCTTC. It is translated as CRPGGLNYGYTF.

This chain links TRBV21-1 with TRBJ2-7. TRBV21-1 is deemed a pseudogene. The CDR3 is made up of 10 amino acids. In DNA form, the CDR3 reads TGTGCCAGCAGTCCGGACGAGCAGTACTTC. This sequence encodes CASSPDEQYF.

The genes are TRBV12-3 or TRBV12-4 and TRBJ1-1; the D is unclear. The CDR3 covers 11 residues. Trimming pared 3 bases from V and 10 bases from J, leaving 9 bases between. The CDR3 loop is CASSLGNRAFF. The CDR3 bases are TGTGCCAGCAGTTTGGGGAACCGAGCTTTCTTT.